This T cell receptor (beta chain) came from a study of T cells in Graves' hyperthyroidism and ophthalmopathy. Graves' hyperthyroidism without ophthalmopathy progression within 18 months was termed stable. Uncontrolled infection, other autoimmune disease, pregnancy or lactation excluded patients. The PBMCs had their origin in approximately 10 ml of fresh peripheral blood. This CDR3 is 16 amino acids long. Germline CDR1 and CDR2: MNHNS and SASEGT. Trimming cost V 6 bases and J 5 bases; bases outside gene matches: 12. It was RNA transcripts that yielded the amplified TCR beta CDR3 regions. First-round RT-PCR targeting the TCR CDR3 was performed with the HTBI primer set. TCRdb passed the multiplex PCR reads through MiXCR, listing each CDR3 protein once. The profile shows some 550,000 distinct CDR3 sequences, less than 25% of them singletons.

The sample comprised blood. The chain combines TRBV6-1 with TRBJ2-3, with 9 bases identical to TRBD2. This TCR derives from a man younger than 35 with Graves' hyperthyroidism. This CDR3 reads CASSTPSGGYGDTQYF. For the CDR3, the DNA is TGTGCCAGCAGCACTCCAAGCGGGGGGTACGGAGATACGCAGTATTTT.